This entry lists 21 T cell receptor beta chains sequenced from one sample in a study of OX40 agonist ivuxolimab in advanced cancers. The receptor library was made with the immunoSEQ multiplex PCR assay. In its TCRdb copy, this immuneACCESS table keeps in-frame sequences only and misses some clones. Where compared with another copy, unresolved V genes explain less than half of these, and the others have no known cause. A total of about 70,000 clones appear in this sample, 85% to 90% of them only once. The ten top clones hold 10% to 15% of the sample. Sequencing used CD4+ or CD8+ T cells sorted from blood, obtained in a trial of the OX40 agonist ivuxolimab. The receptors come from an adult with an advanced solid tumor such as melanoma, head and neck, liver or kidney cancer.

The V call is TRBV5-1, the J call TRBJ2-7, with TRBD2 identical over 9 bases. CDR3 length: 17 amino acids. With 4 bases clipped from V and 4 bases from J, the junction kept 15 bases outside the gene matches. Germline CDR1 reads SGHRS; CDR2 reads YFSETQ. The DNA of the CDR3 is TGCGCCAGCAGCCTTAGGGAGACTAGCGGAAACCCTTACGAGCAGTACTTC. Translation: CASSLRETSGNPYEQYF.

This clone is a singleton in its sample. The gene calls are TRBV30 and TRBJ1-1; D is unresolved. Trimming took 0 bases from V and 4 from J, leaving 9 bases between them. Germline values: CDR1 GTSNPN, CDR2 SVGIG (reference sequence). The CDR3 loop spans 13 amino acids. The CDR3 coding sequence is TGTGCCTGGAGTGTCCGCATTCGCACTGAAGCTTTCTTT. Translated, it gives CAWSVRIRTEAFF.

This clone showed up just once. The J gene is TRBJ2-7, the V gene TRBV5-6; TRBD2 agrees at 8 bases. CDR1 SGHDT and CDR2 YYEEEE come from the germline V gene. After removal of 0 bases from V and 3 bases from J, the junction contained 11 bases not matched to a gene. This CDR3 has 17 amino acids. This chain's CDR3 is CASSLAGLAGKNYEQYF. Written as DNA, the CDR3 is TGTGCCAGCAGCTTGGCTGGGCTAGCGGGCAAAAACTACGAGCAGTACTTC.

The chain employs TRBV30 and TRBJ1-1, with 9 positions matching TRBD1. The CDR3 has 14 amino acids. V was pared by 1 base and J by 3 bases, with 3 bases of the junction left unmatched. Germline V gives CDR1 GTSNPN, CDR2 SVGIG (reference sequence). DNA of the CDR3: TGTGCCTGGAGTGAACGGACAGGGGACACTGAAGCTTTCTTT. It encodes CAWSERTGDTEAFF.

CDR3 in amino acids: CASSSSGRSTDTQYF. CDR3 coding DNA: TGTGCCAGCAGCTCAAGCGGGCGGAGCACAGATACGCAGTATTTT. The chain couples TRBV11-2 to TRBJ2-3; tentative D call: TRBD2 (6 bases). V lost 4 bases to trimming and J lost 0 bases, with 11 bases between them. The CDR3 length is 15 residues. From germline, CDR1 is SGHAT and CDR2 FQNNGV.

This clone turned up a few times. The chain couples TRBV10-2 to TRBJ1-1; D might be TRBD1 (5 bases). This CDR3 has 15 amino acids. Germline V lookup: CDR1 WSHSY, CDR2 SAAADI. Trimming stripped 0 bases from V and 4 bases from J, with 12 bases between. This CDR3 reads CASSESTGDSTEAFF. CDR3 DNA: TGCGCCAGCAGTGAGTCGACGGGGGATAGCACTGAAGCTTTCTTT.

The chain joins TRBV5-6 to TRBJ2-1; the D call may be TRBD1 or TRBD2 (5 bases each). Trimming removed 0 bases from V and 8 bases from J, with 15 bases in between. CDR1 and CDR2 from the germline V gene are SGHDT and YYEEEE. The CDR3 has 15 residues. DNA of the CDR3: TGTGCCAGCAGCTTGGGATCGGGGCTCTTAGATGAGCAGTTCTTC. This sequence encodes CASSLGSGLLDEQFF. The full variable domain, its missing parts supplied by reference TRBV5-6 and TRBJ2-1, is DAGVTQSPTHLIKTRGQQVTLRCSPKSGHDTVSWYQQALGQGPQFIFQYYEEEERQRGNFPDRFSGHQFPNYSSELNVNALLLGDSALYLCASSLGSGLLDEQFFGPGTRLTVL.

This chain links TRBV11-2 with TRBJ1-2; 11 nucleotides line up with TRBD1. V lost 5 bases and J lost 7; bases outside the gene matches: 12. The CDR3 has 16 amino acids. Germline values: CDR1 SGHAT, CDR2 FQNNGV. The CDR3 protein is CASSLRTGGTLGGYTF. The CDR3 nucleotides read TGTGCCAGCAGCCTACGGACAGGGGGCACACTAGGTGGCTACACCTTC.

In its sample, this clone is large. J is TRBJ2-1 and V is TRBV10-2; D remains ambiguous. Germline V gene sequence: CDR1 WSHSY, CDR2 SAAADI. CDR3 size: 17 residues. The V gene lost 7 bases and the J gene lost 4 bases, with 23 bases spanning the gap. CDR3 nucleotide sequence: TGCGCCAGCATCGAAGGAGTACTCGTACGCCTATACAATGAGCAGTTCTTC. This translates into CASIEGVLVRLYNEQFF.

The chain links TRBV5-4 to TRBJ2-5, with 14 bases that match TRBD2. The DNA end favors TRBJ2-7, so the J call may be wrong. In germline, CDR1 is SGHNT, CDR2 YYREEE (reference sequence). CDR3 size: 14 residues. In DNA, the CDR3 is TGTGCCAGCAGCGGGGGACTAGCGGGAGACGAGCAGTACTTC. This translates into CASSGGLAGDEQYF.

This clone came up once. The chain carries TRBV6-1 and TRBJ1-3; maybe TRBD1 (6 bases). Trimming removed 8 bases at V and 1 base at J, with 12 bases between. CDR3 length equals 14 residues. The germline CDR1 and CDR2 sequences are MNHNS and SASEGT. The CDR3 nucleotides are TGTGCCAGCTCTAGAACAGGGTCTGGAAACACCATATATTTT. Residues: CASSRTGSGNTIYF.

The chain combines TRBV5-5 with TRBJ2-1; 8 bases are a match to TRBD2. V shed 0 bases and J 2 bases; nucleotides not matched to a gene: 4. The CDR3 has 16 residues. Germline CDR1 and CDR2: SGHKS and YYEKEE (reference sequence). The CDR3 here is CASSLALADTYNEQFF. DNA for the CDR3: TGTGCCAGCAGCTTGGCACTAGCGGATACCTACAATGAGCAGTTCTTC.

As DNA, the CDR3 is TGTGCCAGCAGGAAGGGACAGATGAACACTGAAGCTTTCTTT. It encodes CASRKGQMNTEAFF. The chain is built from TRBV2 and TRBJ1-1; 7 nucleotides line up with TRBD1. Trimming cost V 6 bases and J 0 bases; bases outside gene matches: 4. The CDR3 has 14 residues. Germline V lookup: CDR1 SNHLY, CDR2 FYNNEI.

This clone was seen only once. The genes are TRBV6-6 and TRBJ1-5; possible D gene TRBD1, 5 bases. CDR1 is MNHNY and CDR2 is SVGAGI in the germline V gene (reference sequence). CDR3 length: 14 amino acids. Trimming removed 3 bases from V and 2 bases from J, with 8 bases in between. CDR3 DNA: TGTGCCAGCAGTTATTCCAGGGGCAATCAGCCCCAGCATTTT. Protein: CASSYSRGNQPQHF.

This clone was seen just once. This chain uses TRBV15 with TRBJ2-5, with D perhaps matching TRBD1 (7 bases). V lost 0 bases and J 1 base, leaving 18 bases between the germline ends. Germline CDR1 reads LNHNV; CDR2 reads YYDKDF (reference sequence). The CDR3 length is 18 residues. CDR3 nucleotide sequence: TGTGCCACCAGCAGAGATCTCGGTTGGCAGGGGGGCCAAGAGACCCAGTACTTC. Its protein is CATSRDLGWQGGQETQYF.

The V gene is TRBV11-2, the J gene TRBJ2-1; D uncertain. The CDR3 consists of 16 residues. Trimming cost V 5 bases and J 4 bases, with 18 bases left between them. CDR1 is SGHAT, CDR2 FQNNGV, per germline. The DNA of the CDR3 is TGTGCCAGCAGCCCAAACCTTGGGCCCAGGTACAATGAGCAGTTCTTC. Amino acids: CASSPNLGPRYNEQFF. Combining the CDR3 with reference TRBV11-2 and TRBJ2-1 gives the whole variable domain EAGVAQSPRYKIIEKRQSVAFWCNPISGHATLYWYQQILGQGPKLLIQFQNNGVVDDSQLPKDRFSAERLKGVDSTLKIQPAKLEDSAVYLCASSPNLGPRYNEQFFGPGTRLTVL.

CDR3 nucleotide sequence: TGTGCCATCGGGGGGGCCGAGAACACTGAAGCTTTCTTT. It translates to CAIGGAENTEAFF. The rearrangement links TRBV10-3 to TRBJ1-1, with D possibly matching TRBD1 (6 bases). The length of the CDR3 is 13 residues. CDR1 is ENHRY, CDR2 SYGVKD, per germline. V lost 8 bases, J lost 1 base, and 11 bases lay in between.

The chain couples TRBV12-5 to TRBJ1-1, with D hard to call. CDR1 LGHNT and CDR2 FRNRAP come from the germline V gene. V lost 3 bases and J lost 1, with 6 bases in between. This CDR3 comprises 13 residues. CDR3 nucleotides: TGTGCTAGTGGTTTTGGCAGGAACACTGAAGCTTTCTTT. Its protein product is CASGFGRNTEAFF.

This chain links TRBV9 with TRBJ2-1; 8 bases map to TRBD2. There are 16 residues in the CDR3. Germline lookup yields CDR1 SGDLS and CDR2 YYNGEE. J lost 8 bases, V lost 0 bases, and 10 bases had no gene match. CDR3 protein: CASSVAGGPYIDEQFF. DNA of the CDR3: TGTGCCAGCAGCGTAGCGGGAGGGCCGTATATCGATGAGCAGTTCTTC.

V is TRBV5-1 and J is TRBJ1-1; the D gene is possibly TRBD1 (5 bases). CDR1 SGHRS and CDR2 YFSETQ come from the germline V gene. Trimming took off 6 bases at V and 0 bases at J, with 15 bases between the two ends. The CDR3 runs 15 residues. The CDR3 reads CASTRVGAVNTEAFF. CDR3 coding DNA: TGCGCCAGCACCCGAGTTGGGGCAGTGAACACTGAAGCTTTCTTT.

V gene TRBV7-9 combines with J gene TRBJ2-5; D gene ambiguous. Germline values: CDR1 SEHNR, CDR2 FQNEAQ (reference sequence). This CDR3 has 13 residues. Between the trimmed V and J ends, which lost 1 base and 2 bases, there was a span of 5 bases. CDR3 amino acids: CASSLGVQETQYF. The CDR3, as DNA: TGTGCCAGCAGCTTAGGGGTACAAGAGACCCAGTACTTC.